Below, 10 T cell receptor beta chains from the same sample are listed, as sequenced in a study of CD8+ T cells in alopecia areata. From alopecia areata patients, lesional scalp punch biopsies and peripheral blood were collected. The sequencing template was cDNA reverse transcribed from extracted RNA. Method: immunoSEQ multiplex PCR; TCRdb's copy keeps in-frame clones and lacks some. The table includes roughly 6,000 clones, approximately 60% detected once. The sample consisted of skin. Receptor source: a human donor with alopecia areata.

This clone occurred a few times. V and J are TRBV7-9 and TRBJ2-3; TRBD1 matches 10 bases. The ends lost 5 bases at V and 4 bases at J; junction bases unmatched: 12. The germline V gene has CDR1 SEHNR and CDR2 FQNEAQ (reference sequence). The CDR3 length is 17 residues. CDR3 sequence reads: CASSPRYRDRGADTQYF. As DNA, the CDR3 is TGTGCCAGCAGCCCGCGGTACCGGGACAGGGGCGCAGATACGCAGTATTTT.

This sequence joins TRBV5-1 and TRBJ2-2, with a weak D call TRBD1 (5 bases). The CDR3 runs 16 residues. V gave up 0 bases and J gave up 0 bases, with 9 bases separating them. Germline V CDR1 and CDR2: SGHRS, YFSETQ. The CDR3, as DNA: TGCGCCAGCAGCTTGGACAGGACCGCGAACACCGGGGAGCTGTTTTTT. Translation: CASSLDRTANTGELFF.

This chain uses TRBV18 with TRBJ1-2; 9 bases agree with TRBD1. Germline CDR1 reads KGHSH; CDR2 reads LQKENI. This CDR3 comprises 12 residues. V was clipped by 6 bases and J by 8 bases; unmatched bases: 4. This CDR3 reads CASSTGGEGYTF. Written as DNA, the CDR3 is TGTGCCAGCTCGACAGGGGGAGAGGGCTACACCTTC.

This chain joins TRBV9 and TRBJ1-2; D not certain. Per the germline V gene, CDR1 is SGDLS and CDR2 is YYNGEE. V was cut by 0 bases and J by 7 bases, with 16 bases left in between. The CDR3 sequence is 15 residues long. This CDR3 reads CASSVEGSSKGGYTF. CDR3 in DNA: TGTGCCAGCAGCGTAGAGGGCAGTTCAAAAGGTGGCTACACCTTC.

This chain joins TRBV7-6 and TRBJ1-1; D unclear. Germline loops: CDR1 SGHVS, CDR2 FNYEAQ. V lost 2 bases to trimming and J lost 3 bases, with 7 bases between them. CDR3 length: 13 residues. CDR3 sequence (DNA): TGTGCCAGCAGCTTACAGAGTTACACTGAAGCTTTCTTT. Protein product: CASSLQSYTEAFF.

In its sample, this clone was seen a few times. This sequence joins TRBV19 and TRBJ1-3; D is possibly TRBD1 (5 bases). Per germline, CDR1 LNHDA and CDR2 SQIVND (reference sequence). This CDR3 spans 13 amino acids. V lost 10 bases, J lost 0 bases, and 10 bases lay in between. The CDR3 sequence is CAIRGDSGNTIYF. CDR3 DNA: TGTGCCATCCGAGGGGACTCTGGAAACACCATATATTTT.

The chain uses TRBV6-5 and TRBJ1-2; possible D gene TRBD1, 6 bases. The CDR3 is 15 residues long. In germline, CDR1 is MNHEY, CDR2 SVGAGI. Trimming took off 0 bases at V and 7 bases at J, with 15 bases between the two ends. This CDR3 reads CASSYSNSRGAGYTF. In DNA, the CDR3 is TGTGCCAGCAGTTACTCAAACTCCAGGGGTGCTGGCTACACCTTC.

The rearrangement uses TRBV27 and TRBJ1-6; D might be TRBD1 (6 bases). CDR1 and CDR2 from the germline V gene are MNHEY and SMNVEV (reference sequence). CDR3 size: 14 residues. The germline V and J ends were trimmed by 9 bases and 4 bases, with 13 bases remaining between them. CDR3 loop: CASTGYSYNSPLHF. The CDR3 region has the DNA TGTGCCAGTACAGGGTACTCTTATAATTCACCCCTCCACTTT.

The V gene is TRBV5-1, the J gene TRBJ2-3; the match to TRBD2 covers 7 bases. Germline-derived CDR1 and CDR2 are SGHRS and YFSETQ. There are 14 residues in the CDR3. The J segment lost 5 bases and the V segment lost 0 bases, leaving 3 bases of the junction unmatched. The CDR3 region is CASSLDLAVDTQYF. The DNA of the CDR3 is TGCGCCAGCAGCTTGGACCTAGCGGTAGATACGCAGTATTTT.

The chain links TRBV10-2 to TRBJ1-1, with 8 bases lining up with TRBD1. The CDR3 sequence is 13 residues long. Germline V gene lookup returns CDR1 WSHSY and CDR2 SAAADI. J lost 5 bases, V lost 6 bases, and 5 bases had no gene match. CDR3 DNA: TGCGCCAGCAGCCCACAGGGGGGGACTGAAGCTTTCTTT. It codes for CASSPQGGTEAFF.